The 15 T cell receptor beta chains reported below all come from one sample, sequenced in a study of T cell responses to AZD1222 COVID-19 vaccine. Clones were sequenced by immunoSEQ multiplex PCR, and TCRdb holds only the in-frame ones, with some missing. The data contain 95,000 to 150,000 clones, about 85% of them singletons. The sequenced sample was peripheral blood, obtained on day 0 of AZD1222 vaccination. The receptors stem from an adult in good health.

The CDR3 DNA follows: TGTGCCAGCAGTTCACAGGGGGTTGAGCAGTTCTTC. It is translated as CASSSQGVEQFF. The genes are TRBV12-3 or TRBV12-4 and TRBJ2-1, with TRBD1 matching over 8 bases. Trimming removed 4 bases from V and 9 bases from J; junction bases left unmatched: 2. There are 12 residues in the CDR3.

This clone was recorded at least ten times. The chain is built from TRBV2 and TRBJ1-6; the D gene is possibly TRBD1 (6 bases). Trimming shortened V by 6 bases and J by 5 bases, and 14 bases separated the two germline ends. Germline values: CDR1 SNHLY, CDR2 FYNNEI. The CDR3 runs 15 residues. The CDR3 reads CASREDSLNNSPLHF. The CDR3 nucleotides read TGTGCCAGCAGAGAGGACAGCCTTAATAATTCACCCCTCCACTTT.

The V and J genes are TRBV12-5 and TRBJ2-1; TRBD2 aligns across 7 bases. There are 16 residues in the CDR3. J gave up 0 bases and V 0 bases, and 2 bases lay outside the gene matches. Germline CDR1 is LGHNT and CDR2 is FRNRAP. The CDR3 sequence is CASGLVTGGSYNEQFF. CDR3 coding DNA: TGTGCTAGTGGTTTGGTAACGGGGGGCTCCTACAATGAGCAGTTCTTC. The whole variable domain, filled in from reference TRBV12-5 and TRBJ2-1, reads DARVTQTPRHKVTEMGQEVTMRCQPILGHNTVFWYRQTMMQGLELLAYFRNRAPLDDSGMPKDRFSAEMPDATLATLKIQPSEPRDSAVYFCASGLVTGGSYNEQFFGPGTRLTVL.

This rearrangement joins TRBV30 to TRBJ1-1; D not resolved. Trimming removed 8 bases at V and 11 bases at J, with 24 bases between. The CDR3 consists of 13 residues. Germline-derived CDR1 and CDR2 are GTSNPN and SVGIG (reference sequence). The CDR3 region is CAIEKPGHLRAFF. CDR3 in DNA: TGTGCCATAGAAAAACCCGGCCACCTTCGGGCTTTCTTT.

This chain connects TRBV27 to TRBJ1-4; tentatively, D is TRBD1 (6 bases). Trimming cost V 7 bases and J 8 bases, with 17 bases left between them. CDR3 length equals 14 residues. The germline V gene has CDR1 MNHEY and CDR2 SMNVEV (reference sequence). CDR3 bases: TGTGCCAGCAAACTCACAGGGACTGGCGAAAAACTGTTTTTT. It translates to CASKLTGTGEKLFF. The whole variable domain, filled in from reference TRBV27 and TRBJ1-4, reads EAQVTQNPRYLITVTGKKLTVTCSQNMNHEYMSWYRQDPGLGLRQIYYSMNVEVTDKGDVPEGYKVSRKEKRNFPLILESPSPNQTSLYFCASKLTGTGEKLFFGSGTQLSVL.

This chain links TRBV21-1 with TRBJ1-5. TRBV21-1 is designated a pseudogene. The CDR3 is 14 amino acids. The CDR3 DNA sequence: TGTGCCAGCAGGGGAGGGTTGCGTCGTCAGCCCCAGCATTTT. As protein: CASRGGLRRQPQHF.

The chain links TRBV7-8 to TRBJ2-7; D is uncertain. Between the trimmed V and J ends, which lost 5 bases and 0 bases, there was a span of 14 bases. The germline V gene encodes CDR1 SGHVS and CDR2 FQNEAQ. The CDR3 runs to 15 residues. The CDR3: CASSLPLTASYEQYF. CDR3 nucleotide sequence: TGTGCCAGCAGCCTACCTCTGACTGCCTCCTACGAGCAGTACTTC.

This chain links TRBV4-3 with TRBJ1-1, with D possibly TRBD1 on 5 matching bases. The CDR3 totals 16 residues. V dropped 1 base and J dropped 6 bases, with 18 bases sitting between them. Looked up from germline, CDR1 is LGHNA and CDR2 is YSLEER. The CDR3: CASSQGVGQGGPEAFF. The DNA of the CDR3 is TGCGCCAGCAGCCAAGGGGTAGGGCAGGGTGGCCCTGAAGCTTTCTTT.

The V and J genes are TRBV12-3 or TRBV12-4 and TRBJ1-1; TRBD1 might be the D (5 bases). The V and J ends lost 6 bases and 8 bases respectively, with 10 bases between them. The CDR3 runs to 11 residues. The CDR3 is CASRRRGEAFF. As DNA, the CDR3 is TGTGCCAGCAGGAGACGGGGGGAAGCTTTCTTT.

The chain combines TRBV28 with TRBJ2-6, with D tentatively TRBD1 or TRBD2 (5 bases each). CDR3 length: 17 residues. V was cut by 6 bases and J by 0 bases, with 15 bases left in between. CDR1 and CDR2 (germline): MDHEN, SYDVKM. The CDR3 DNA is TGTGCCAGCAGCCGCCGGGGCACCGACTCTGGGGCCAACGTCCTGACTTTC. It specifies CASSRRGTDSGANVLTF.

This chain connects TRBV28 to TRBJ2-7; tentatively, D is TRBD2 (5 bases). The CDR3 is 13 residues long. Germline V gives CDR1 MDHEN, CDR2 SYDVKM. Trimming removed 7 bases from V and 9 bases from J, with 19 bases in between. CDR3 amino acids: CASKDPSLGVQYF. The CDR3 DNA reads as TGTGCCAGCAAGGACCCGTCCCTCGGGGTGCAGTACTTC.

The chain combines TRBV19 with TRBJ2-3; perhaps D is TRBD1 or TRBD2 (5 bases each). Germline V gives CDR1 LNHDA, CDR2 SQIVND (reference sequence). V lost 4 bases and J 1 base, leaving 18 bases between the germline ends. The CDR3 loop spans 17 amino acids. The CDR3 nucleotides read TGTGCCAGTAGTAGACACGGACTGATAGGGGGCACAGATACGCAGTATTTT. This gives the protein CASSRHGLIGGTDTQYF. The full variable domain, in which reference TRBV19 and TRBJ2-3 provide the parts outside the CDR3, is DGGITQSPKYLFRKEGQNVTLSCEQNLNHDAMYWYRQDPGQGLRLIYYSQIVNDFQKGDIAEGYSVSREKKESFPLTVTSAQKNPTAFYLCASSRHGLIGGTDTQYFGPGTRLTVL.

The chain combines TRBV21-1 with TRBJ2-1; the table assigns TRBD1, which was not confirmed against the DNA. TRBV21-1 is a pseudogene segment. The CDR3 consists of 14 residues. The CDR3 bases are TGTGCCAGCAGCAAACTGCCGCCAGACAATGAGCAGTTCTTC. It yields the protein CASSKLPPDNEQFF.

This chain links TRBV24-1 with TRBJ1-5, with D maybe TRBD1 (5 bases). V was shortened by 6 bases and J by 6 bases, with 14 bases between the two germline ends. Germline V gene data show CDR1 as KGHDR and CDR2 as SFDVKD. This CDR3 contains 14 residues. The CDR3 loop is CATSSAGTAQPQHF. CDR3 DNA sequence: TGTGCCACCAGTTCGGCAGGGACGGCTCAGCCCCAGCATTTT.

This rearrangement joins TRBV19 to TRBJ1-1; D is unclear. This CDR3 comprises 13 residues. With 5 bases removed from V and 0 bases from J, the gap between germline ends came to 7 bases. Germline-derived CDR1 and CDR2 are LNHDA and SQIVND (reference sequence). CDR3 sequence (DNA): TGTGCCAGTAGTTATGCTTTGAACACTGAAGCTTTCTTT. Protein sequence: CASSYALNTEAFF.